The rows below give T cell receptor beta chains drawn from one sample of a study of blood T cell repertoires in COVID-19. This table comes from immunoSEQ multiplex PCR, and its TCRdb copy is limited to in-frame clones, with some not included. The sample yields 150,000 to 200,000 clones, less than 85% seen once. Sequenced sample: PBMCs or T cells enriched from blood (not recorded which). The receptors were gathered from a woman aged 60-70 years with acute COVID-19. CDR3s include the opening cysteine and the closing phenylalanine or tryptophan. Fields, in order: CDR3 length, J gene, D gene, clone size, V gene, CDR3 protein, CDR3 DNA. The D gene is left open where the match is weak. Clone size appears in some rows only: once, few, many, or a class for an expanded clone.

length: 15
J: TRBJ2-1
D: TRBD1
size: -
V: TRBV4-3
CDR3: CASSRDRGPYNEQFF
DNA: TGCGCCAGCAGCCGAGACAGGGGACCCTACAATGAGCAGTTCTTC

length: 12
J: TRBJ1-2
D: -
size: -
V: TRBV27
CDR3: CASREGHYGYTF
DNA: TGTGCCAGCAGGGAGGGGCACTATGGCTACACCTTC

length: 17
J: TRBJ2-2
D: -
size: few
V: TRBV19
CDR3: CASSIRAGLRNTGELFF
DNA: TGTGCCAGTAGTATAAGGGCCGGACTCAGGAACACCGGGGAGCTGTTTTTT

length: 14
J: TRBJ2-5
D: -
size: many
V: TRBV6-6
CDR3: CASSYSQIQETQYF
DNA: TGTGCCAGCAGTTACTCCCAGATACAAGAGACCCAGTACTTC

length: 16
J: TRBJ2-2
D: TRBD2
size: -
V: TRBV7-7
CDR3: CASKGGTSGNTGELFF
DNA: TGTGCCAGCAAGGGGGGGACTAGCGGGAACACCGGGGAGCTGTTTTTT

length: 14
J: TRBJ1-2
D: -
size: -
V: TRBV19
CDR3: CASSGQGRNYGYTF
DNA: TGTGCCAGTAGTGGCCAGGGTAGGAACTATGGCTACACCTTC

length: 15
J: TRBJ1-1
D: TRBD1
size: -
V: TRBV7-2
CDR3: CASSLGRGLGTEAFF
DNA: TGTGCCAGCAGCTTAGGCAGGGGGCTAGGCACTGAAGCTTTCTTT

length: 16
J: TRBJ2-3
D: -
size: -
V: TRBV5-6
CDR3: CASSLFGGPGTDTQYF
DNA: TGTGCCAGCAGCTTGTTTGGGGGCCCGGGCACAGATACGCAGTATTTT

length: 12
J: TRBJ1-1
D: -
size: once
V: TRBV30
CDR3: CAWARATTEAFF
DNA: TGTGCCTGGGCGAGGGCAACTACTGAAGCTTTCTTT

length: 12
J: TRBJ1-2
D: -
size: -
V: TRBV27
CDR3: CASSSQGSGYTF
DNA: TGTGCCAGCAGTTCCCAGGGAAGTGGCTACACCTTC

length: 12
J: TRBJ1-2
D: -
size: -
V: TRBV7-9
CDR3: CASSRGQNGYTF
DNA: TGTGCCAGCAGCCGAGGACAGAATGGCTACACCTTC

length: 15
J: TRBJ2-1
D: TRBD1
size: -
V: TRBV7-2
CDR3: CASSPGQGTYNEQFF
DNA: TGTGCCAGCAGCCCGGGACAGGGCACCTACAATGAGCAGTTCTTC

length: 16
J: TRBJ2-3
D: -
size: -
V: TRBV4-3
CDR3: CASSQSWGTFTDTQYF
DNA: TGCGCCAGCAGCCAATCGTGGGGGACTTTTACAGATACGCAGTATTTT

length: 16
J: TRBJ1-4
D: TRBD1
size: few
V: TRBV4-3
CDR3: CASSQGTGTGAEKLFF
DNA: TGCGCCAGCAGCCAAGGCACCGGGACAGGGGCTGAAAAACTGTTTTTT

length: 18
J: TRBJ2-1
D: TRBD2
size: once
V: TRBV7-2
CDR3: CASSLQGSGEGSYNEQFF
DNA: TGTGCCAGCAGCTTGCAGGGTAGCGGGGAAGGCTCCTACAATGAGCAGTTCTTC

length: 14
J: TRBJ1-1
D: -
size: -
V: TRBV19
CDR3: CASSTQGLGTEAFF
DNA: TGTGCCAGTAGTACCCAGGGTTTAGGCACTGAAGCTTTCTTT

length: 15
J: TRBJ2-5
D: TRBD2
size: few
V: TRBV10-3
CDR3: CAISAGRGGQETQYF
DNA: TGTGCCATCAGCGCCGGGAGGGGAGGACAAGAGACCCAGTACTTC

length: 13
J: TRBJ2-5
D: -
size: -
V: TRBV9
CDR3: CASSVRGGETQYF
DNA: TGTGCCAGCAGCGTCAGAGGGGGAGAGACCCAGTACTTC

length: 13
J: TRBJ2-2
D: -
size: few
V: TRBV9
CDR3: CASHSRQAGELFF
DNA: TGTGCCTCTCACTCCCGCCAGGCCGGGGAGCTGTTTTTT

length: 15
J: TRBJ2-1
D: TRBD2
size: -
V: TRBV5-1
CDR3: CASSLQSSGYNEQFF
DNA: TGCGCCAGCAGCTTGCAGTCTAGCGGATACAATGAGCAGTTCTTC

length: 14
J: TRBJ2-5
D: -
size: -
V: TRBV3-1/TRBV3-2
CDR3: CASNAGDTRVTQYF
DNA: TGTGCCAGCAATGCCGGGGACACCAGGGTGACCCAGTACTTC

length: 12
J: TRBJ2-3
D: -
size: -
V: TRBV6-5
CDR3: CASSPSEGTQYF
DNA: TGTGCCAGCAGTCCTTCGGAGGGTACGCAGTATTTT

length: 14
J: TRBJ2-7
D: -
size: -
V: TRBV15
CDR3: CATSRGGDSYEQYF
DNA: TGTGCCACCAGCAGAGGCGGGGACTCCTACGAGCAGTACTTC

length: 15
J: TRBJ1-6
D: -
size: -
V: TRBV28
CDR3: CASNRGTSYNSPLHF
DNA: TGTGCCAGCAACCGGGGGACGTCCTATAATTCACCCCTCCACTTT

length: 14
J: TRBJ1-4
D: -
size: once
V: TRBV28
CDR3: CASSFGVTNEKLFF
DNA: TGTGCCAGCAGTTTCGGGGTAACTAATGAAAAACTGTTTTTT

length: 13
J: TRBJ2-1
D: -
size: -
V: TRBV4-3
CDR3: CASSQAVFNEQFF
DNA: TGCGCCAGCAGCCAAGCGGTCTTCAATGAGCAGTTCTTC

length: 12
J: TRBJ1-2
D: -
size: -
V: TRBV29-1
CDR3: CSVGARGHGYTF
DNA: TGCAGCGTTGGGGCCAGGGGACACGGCTACACCTTC

length: 18
J: TRBJ2-4
D: -
size: -
V: TRBV27
CDR3: CASSLSAPAASAKNIQYF
DNA: TGTGCCAGCAGTTTATCTGCCCCGGCAGCGTCGGCCAAAAACATTCAGTACTTC

length: 12
J: TRBJ1-1
D: -
size: -
V: TRBV2
CDR3: CASSERGYEAFF
DNA: TGTGCCAGCAGTGAAAGAGGGTATGAAGCTTTCTTT

length: 16
J: TRBJ2-6
D: TRBD1
size: -
V: TRBV9
CDR3: CASSVNEGAGANVLTF
DNA: TGTGCCAGCAGCGTAAATGAGGGGGCAGGGGCCAACGTCCTGACTTTC

length: 12
J: TRBJ1-2
D: -
size: -
V: TRBV30
CDR3: CAWSVQVQRYTF
DNA: TGTGCCTGGAGTGTACAGGTCCAGAGGTACACCTTC

length: 15
J: TRBJ1-6
D: TRBD1
size: -
V: TRBV27
CDR3: CASRPDRGTNSPLHF
DNA: TGTGCCAGCAGACCCGACAGGGGGACTAATTCACCCCTCCACTTT

length: 13
J: TRBJ1-2
D: -
size: -
V: TRBV29-1
CDR3: CSVETPGVYGYTF
DNA: TGCAGCGTTGAAACACCGGGAGTTTATGGCTACACCTTC

length: 17
J: TRBJ1-2
D: TRBD1
size: -
V: TRBV5-6
CDR3: CASSPGIPGGAFYGYTF
DNA: TGTGCCAGCAGCCCCGGGATCCCAGGGGGCGCATTCTATGGCTACACCTTC

length: 16
J: TRBJ1-5
D: -
size: -
V: TRBV19
CDR3: CASSRPGHNSNQPQHF
DNA: TGTGCCAGTAGTAGACCGGGACACAATAGCAATCAGCCCCAGCATTTT

length: 16
J: TRBJ1-5
D: -
size: -
V: TRBV19
CDR3: CASSIDSRTVRQPQHF
DNA: TGTGCCAGTAGTATAGATTCGAGGACAGTACGTCAGCCCCAGCATTTT

length: 15
J: TRBJ2-7
D: -
size: -
V: TRBV11-2
CDR3: CASSESTGRTYEQYF
DNA: TGTGCCAGCAGCGAATCCACGGGTAGAACCTACGAGCAGTACTTC

length: 14
J: TRBJ1-5
D: -
size: -
V: TRBV18
CDR3: CASSPFPENQPQHF
DNA: TGTGCCAGCTCCCCCTTCCCGGAGAATCAGCCCCAGCATTTT

length: 14
J: TRBJ2-4
D: TRBD1
size: -
V: TRBV10-3
CDR3: CAISTGEAKNIQYF
DNA: TGTGCCATCTCCACAGGGGAAGCCAAAAACATTCAGTACTTC

length: 17
J: TRBJ2-3
D: TRBD1
size: -
V: TRBV28
CDR3: CASYFNPGTGITDTQYF
DNA: TGTGCCAGCTACTTCAATCCCGGGACAGGGATCACAGATACGCAGTATTTT

length: 14
J: TRBJ1-1
D: -
size: -
V: TRBV11-2
CDR3: CASSTGQQNTEAFF
DNA: TGTGCCAGCAGCACAGGACAGCAGAACACTGAAGCTTTCTTT

length: 15
J: TRBJ2-2
D: -
size: once
V: TRBV5-6
CDR3: CASSWETGYTGELFF
DNA: TGTGCCAGCAGCTGGGAGACAGGATACACCGGGGAGCTGTTTTTT

length: 13
J: TRBJ1-2
D: -
size: few
V: TRBV19
CDR3: CASTDGRGYGYTF
DNA: TGTGCCAGTACCGATGGTCGAGGGTATGGCTACACCTTC

length: 15
J: TRBJ1-2
D: TRBD1
size: once
V: TRBV5-6
CDR3: CASSLRQGGDYGYTF
DNA: TGTGCCAGCAGCCTGCGACAGGGTGGGGACTATGGCTACACCTTC

length: 15
J: TRBJ2-7
D: -
size: -
V: TRBV3-1/TRBV3-2
CDR3: CASSQVLRAPYEQYF
DNA: TGTGCCAGCAGCCAAGTGTTGCGGGCCCCCTACGAGCAGTACTTC

length: 16
J: TRBJ2-2
D: TRBD1
size: -
V: TRBV3-1/TRBV3-2
CDR3: CASSFGQGWNTGELFF
DNA: TGTGCCAGCAGTTTTGGACAGGGTTGGAACACCGGGGAGCTGTTTTTT

length: 16
J: TRBJ2-5
D: TRBD2
size: -
V: TRBV13
CDR3: CASSPGTSGLQETQYF
DNA: TGTGCCAGCAGCCCCGGGACTAGCGGTCTCCAAGAGACCCAGTACTTC

length: 12
J: TRBJ1-1
D: TRBD1
size: once
V: TRBV29-1
CDR3: CSVGGQGVTAFF
DNA: TGCAGCGTTGGGGGACAGGGGGTTACAGCTTTCTTT

length: 14
J: TRBJ1-2
D: TRBD1
size: -
V: TRBV15
CDR3: CATSRAPGGYGYTF
DNA: TGTGCCACCAGCAGAGCCCCAGGGGGCTATGGCTACACCTTC

length: 14
J: TRBJ2-2
D: -
size: -
V: TRBV4-1
CDR3: CASSQDFANGELFF
DNA: TGCGCCAGCAGCCAAGACTTTGCGAACGGGGAGCTGTTTTTT

length: 14
J: TRBJ1-4
D: TRBD1
size: -
V: TRBV14
CDR3: CATSLTGPNEKLFF
DNA: TGTGCCACCTCGCTGACAGGGCCTAATGAAAAACTGTTTTTT

length: 14
J: TRBJ1-2
D: -
size: once
V: TRBV2
CDR3: CASSGQLAGYGYTF
DNA: TGTGCCAGCAGCGGACAGCTTGCGGGCTATGGCTACACCTTC

length: 12
J: TRBJ1-2
D: -
size: -
V: TRBV29-1
CDR3: CSARTEDLRDTF
DNA: TGCAGCGCCCGGACAGAAGATTTGAGGGACACCTTC